The present TCR beta chain was sequenced within a study of blood T cells in healthy people across ages. Study-level points and caveats: Older age coincided with a roughly linear decline in TCR beta diversity per million T cells. Those diversity estimates obtained from one million T cells were thought to be underestimates. Strong correlation linked observed beta diversity and percent naive T cells.

Points on this clonotype: The antigen is unknown.

A second about 7 to 11 cycle PCR used barcoded and J-beta primers. Each of the cDNA molecules was tagged by a template-switch adaptor with 12 random nucleotides. MiXCR was run by TCRdb on the 5' RACE reads, yielding one entry per CDR3 protein. The table lists around 800,000 distinct CDR3 sequences, approximately 48% of them singletons. The CDR3 has 12 residues. Germline-derived CDR1 and CDR2 are MNHEY and SVGEGT. The J segment lost 8 bases and the V segment lost 6 bases, leaving 5 bases of the junction unmatched. The receptor comes from a man aged 55 to 70 in good health. The source material was blood. This chain uses TRBV6-2 or TRBV6-3 with TRBJ1-1; TRBD1 matches 8 bases. CDR3 coding DNA: TGTGCCAGCAGGGGATGGACAGGGGAAGCTTTCTTT. Translating gives CASRGWTGEAFF.